This entry concerns a single T cell receptor beta chain. The junction departs from germline at one end; a sequencing error may be responsible. The sample comes from a study of shared clonotypes between healthy human individuals. The method was immunoSEQ multiplex PCR; TCRdb's version includes in-frame clones alone and lacks a portion of them. The top ten hold 0.3% to 0.45% of the sample, which has fewer than 1.6 million clones, approximately 98.5% seen once. CDR1 MDHEN and CDR2 SYDVKM come from the germline V gene. The CDR3 extends over 15 amino acids. Sequencing was carried out using naive CD4+ T cells sorted from blood. Specified subset: CD45RA+ positively selected. This TCR came from a man under 40 in good health. The chain links TRBV28 to TRBJ1-2, with D tentatively TRBD1 (5 bases). CDR3 loop: CASSLRGRARSPYPF. As DNA, the CDR3 is TGTGCCAGCAGTTTAAGGGGCCGTGCCAGGTCTCCTTACCCCTTC.